This entry features one TCR beta chain sequence. V lost 4 bases and J lost 4, with 22 bases in between. This CDR3 region has 17 residues. Per germline, CDR1 SGDLS and CDR2 YYNGEE. Using immunoSEQ multiplex PCR, the repertoire was profiled, and TCRdb retains in-frame clones only, with some absent. The sample contains about 150,000 clones, more than 85% of which appear only once. The data are from a study of control samples from healthy donors and cancer patients. The TCR comes from a man aged 18 to 30 in good health. The rearrangement joins TRBV9 to TRBJ2-3; a possible D gene is TRBD1 (6 bases). The sequenced sample consisted of blood. The DNA of the CDR3 is TGTGCCAGCAGCCTACGACCAATACAGGGAATAGCAGATACGCAGTATTTT. This sequence encodes CASSLRPIQGIADTQYF. The full variable domain, with the rest looked up from reference TRBV9 and TRBJ2-3, is DSGVTQTPKHLITATGQRVTLRCSPRSGDLSVYWYQQSLDQGLQFLIQYYNGEERAKGNILERFSAQQFPDLHSELNLSSLELGDSALYFCASSLRPIQGIADTQYFGPGTRLTVL.